One and the same sample provided the 29 T cell receptor beta chains below, sequenced in a study of cytomegalovirus exposure and HLA in healthy donors. The PCR contained 60 Vbeta and 13 Jbeta primers. Produced via immunoSEQ multiplex PCR; TCRdb's table is partial and in-frame only. This sample's clone table lists about 79,000 clones. The sequenced sample was PBMCs. These TCRs come from a man between 25 and 39 years old in good health and CMV-seronegative.

The chain carries TRBV9 and TRBJ1-6; D is undetermined. The V end was cut by 0 bases, the J end by 7 bases, with 5 bases between. Germline V CDR1 and CDR2: SGDLS, YYNGEE. The CDR3 length is 13 residues. The DNA for the CDR3 is TGTGCCAGCAGCGTAGGCGGCAATTCACCCCTCCACTTT. This sequence encodes CASSVGGNSPLHF.

This chain uses TRBV7-9 with TRBJ2-7, with a weak D call TRBD1 (6 bases). The CDR3 contains 15 residues. With 3 bases removed from V and 0 bases from J, the gap between germline ends came to 12 bases. Per the germline V gene, CDR1 is SEHNR and CDR2 is FQNEAQ (reference sequence). CDR3: CASSFLGTYSYEQYF. CDR3 nucleotide sequence: TGTGCCAGCAGCTTCTTAGGGACATACTCCTACGAGCAGTACTTC.

On this clone: The conserved phenylalanine or tryptophan is not found at the CDR3 terminus, so this likely reflects a read error. J is TRBJ1-1 and V is TRBV6-5, with 10 nucleotides matching TRBD1. The CDR3 runs 14 residues. Germline CDR1 reads MNHEY; CDR2 reads SVGAGI. With 5 bases clipped from V and 7 bases from J, the junction kept 7 bases outside the gene matches. The CDR3 region is CASSRQGAIGEAFL. The CDR3 bases are TGTGCCAGCAGTAGACAGGGGGCGATAGGTGAAGCTTTCCTT.

The rearrangement uses TRBV19 and TRBJ1-2; D might be TRBD1 (5 bases). CDR1 and CDR2 (germline): LNHDA, SQIVND (reference sequence). Trimming pared 6 bases from V and 5 bases from J, leaving 10 bases between. The CDR3 has 12 amino acids. The CDR3 bases are TGTGCCAGTAGGGAAGACAGTTATGGCTACACCTTC. Amino acid sequence: CASREDSYGYTF.

The chain joins TRBV7-3 to TRBJ2-7; 13 nucleotides align to TRBD2. V gave up 6 bases and J gave up 5 bases; unmatched junction bases: 7. Looked up from germline, CDR1 is SGHTA and CDR2 is FQGTGA. The CDR3 runs 15 residues. The CDR3 spells CASRARLAGGDEQYF. CDR3 sequence (DNA): TGTGCCAGCAGGGCCAGACTAGCGGGAGGAGACGAGCAGTACTTC.

The gene calls are TRBV7-2 and TRBJ2-5; 7 positions agree with TRBD1. Germline V gives CDR1 SGHTA, CDR2 FQGNSA. V gave up 3 bases and J gave up 0 bases; unmatched junction bases: 4. CDR3 length: 15 residues. The CDR3, as DNA: TGTGCCAGCAGCTTCACAGGGGCAAACCAAGAGACCCAGTACTTC. Protein product: CASSFTGANQETQYF.

The chain uses TRBV9 and TRBJ2-3; D is undetermined. The CDR3 length is 14 residues. With 0 bases removed from V and 3 bases from J, the gap between germline ends came to 8 bases. Germline loops: CDR1 SGDLS, CDR2 YYNGEE. The CDR3 DNA follows: TGTGCCAGCAGCGTAGATAAGGAGACAGATACGCAGTATTTT. Translating gives CASSVDKETDTQYF. Full variable domain (missing parts from reference TRBV9 and TRBJ2-3): DSGVTQTPKHLITATGQRVTLRCSPRSGDLSVYWYQQSLDQGLQFLIQYYNGEERAKGNILERFSAQQFPDLHSELNLSSLELGDSALYFCASSVDKETDTQYFGPGTRLTVL.

Judged by frequency, this clone is medium-sized. The CDR3 region is CASSMVWGAGELFF. CDR3 nucleotides: TGTGCCAGTAGTATGGTGTGGGGGGCCGGGGAGCTGTTTTTT. The chain joins TRBV19 to TRBJ2-2, with a tentative D call TRBD2 (6 bases). The CDR3 length is 14 residues. The germline V gene encodes CDR1 LNHDA and CDR2 SQIVND (reference sequence). The V end was cut by 3 bases, the J end by 6 bases, with 11 bases between.

The rearrangement joins TRBV7-8 to TRBJ1-1; D perhaps matches TRBD1 (5 bases). From germline, CDR1 is SGHVS and CDR2 FQNEAQ. V was trimmed by 1 base and J by 1 base, leaving 7 bases between them. The CDR3 is 14 residues long. The CDR3 DNA reads as TGTGCCAGCAGCTTAGTCGGGGGGAACACTGAAGCTTTCTTT. It is translated as CASSLVGGNTEAFF.

V and J are TRBV7-4 and TRBJ1-1; 9 bases map to TRBD1. The CDR3 extends over 15 amino acids. With 5 bases clipped from V and 1 base from J, the junction kept 5 bases outside the gene matches. Germline CDR1 SGHVT, CDR2 SQSDAQ. DNA for the CDR3: TGTGCCAGCAGCCTTCGGGACAGGGCGAACACTGAAGCTTTCTTT. It translates to CASSLRDRANTEAFF.

The chain couples TRBV7-9 to TRBJ1-1; D remains ambiguous. V lost 5 bases and J 0 bases, leaving 16 bases between the germline ends. Germline loops: CDR1 SEHNR, CDR2 FQNEAQ (reference sequence). This CDR3 contains 16 residues. CDR3 sequence reads: CASSPTVSQLNTEAFF. The CDR3 nucleotides are TGTGCCAGCAGCCCCACAGTCTCCCAGTTGAACACTGAAGCTTTCTTT.

The chain employs TRBV5-1 and TRBJ2-1; D is perhaps TRBD2 (5 bases). Looked up from germline, CDR1 is SGHRS and CDR2 is YFSETQ. V was cut by 3 bases and J by 2 bases, with 12 bases left in between. CDR3 size: 15 residues. The CDR3 here is CASSSAGETYNEQFF. The CDR3 DNA reads TGCGCCAGCAGCTCCGCGGGCGAGACCTACAATGAGCAGTTCTTC.

The chain recombines TRBV29-1 with TRBJ2-5, with 8 bases identical to TRBD1. The CDR3 totals 15 residues. Trimming took 6 bases from V and 2 from J; bases not matched to a gene: 11. CDR1 is SQVTM, CDR2 ANQGSEA, per germline. CDR3 loop: CSVLKGTGQQETQYF. CDR3 coding DNA: TGCAGCGTCCTCAAAGGGACAGGTCAGCAAGAGACCCAGTACTTC.

The CDR3 reads CASSRVTGVNEQYF. The CDR3, as DNA: TGCGCCAGCAGCCGAGTAACGGGGGTCAACGAGCAGTACTTC. The chain has TRBV4-3 and TRBJ2-7, with a weak D call TRBD2 (6 bases). With 4 bases removed from V and 5 bases from J, the gap between germline ends came to 15 bases. The germline gives CDR1 LGHNA, CDR2 YSLEER. The CDR3 spans 14 residues.

V usage is TRBV7-9 and J usage is TRBJ2-2, with 8 nucleotides matching TRBD1. Looked up from germline, CDR1 is SEHNR and CDR2 is FQNEAQ (reference sequence). V was pared by 5 bases and J by 1 base, with 12 bases of the junction left unmatched. The CDR3 has 18 residues. The CDR3: CASSPSLRQGRNTGELFF. The CDR3 bases are TGTGCCAGCAGCCCGTCCCTCCGACAGGGGCGGAACACCGGGGAGCTGTTTTTT.

The chain joins TRBV30 to TRBJ2-2, with 8 nucleotides matching TRBD1. Germline V gene sequence: CDR1 GTSNPN, CDR2 SVGIG (reference sequence). CDR3 length equals 14 residues. With V trimmed by 5 bases and J by 3 bases, 5 bases remained unmatched. The CDR3 loop reads CAWAGGWYTGELFF. DNA for the CDR3: TGTGCCTGGGCAGGGGGCTGGTACACCGGGGAGCTGTTTTTT.

The rearrangement uses TRBV6-5 and TRBJ1-2; D is ambiguous. The CDR3 is 14 amino acids. Germline-derived CDR1 and CDR2 are MNHEY and SVGAGI. V lost 3 bases and J 4 bases, leaving 12 bases between the germline ends. The CDR3 loop is CASSYKLGFYGYTF. In DNA form, the CDR3 reads TGTGCCAGCAGTTATAAGCTGGGCTTCTATGGCTACACCTTC.

The V and J genes are TRBV7-9 and TRBJ1-2; the D is unclear. V dropped 6 bases and J dropped 3 bases, with 23 bases sitting between them. CDR3 length: 17 amino acids. CDR1 SEHNR and CDR2 FQNEAQ come from the germline V gene (reference sequence). CDR3 region: CASRESLSRRVDYGYTF. In DNA form, the CDR3 reads TGTGCCAGCAGAGAGTCCCTCTCCAGGCGCGTGGACTATGGCTACACCTTC.

CDR3 protein: CSVDGRSSSGNTIYF. For the CDR3, the DNA is TGCAGCGTTGATGGCAGGTCGAGCTCTGGAAACACCATATATTTT. The chain joins TRBV29-1 to TRBJ1-3, with unresolved D. CDR1 is SQVTM and CDR2 is ANQGSEA in the germline V gene. V was pared by 3 bases and J by 0 bases, with 12 bases between. This CDR3 spans 15 amino acids.

This rearrangement joins TRBV6-1 to TRBJ1-1; tentatively, D is TRBD1 (5 bases). The CDR3 is 13 amino acids. Trimming took off 4 bases at V and 4 bases at J, with 10 bases between the two ends. Germline loops: CDR1 MNHNS, CDR2 SASEGT. The CDR3: CASSVGGTTEAFF. The CDR3 DNA reads as TGTGCCAGCAGTGTTGGGGGGACCACTGAAGCTTTCTTT.

The chain employs TRBV5-6 and TRBJ2-3; maybe TRBD1 (6 bases). The ends were cut back, 2 bases at V and 2 bases at J, with 9 bases in the middle. The CDR3 loop spans 14 amino acids. From germline, CDR1 is SGHDT and CDR2 YYEEEE. In DNA, the CDR3 is TGTGCCAGCAGCTTACAGGGCCCCACAGATACGCAGTATTTT. Protein: CASSLQGPTDTQYF.

This chain uses TRBV7-6 with TRBJ2-5, with TRBD2 matching 13 bases. This CDR3 has 14 residues. J was trimmed by 5 bases and V by 5 bases; bases with no gene match: 2. CDR1 and CDR2 from the germline V gene are SGHVS and FNYEAQ. The CDR3 here is CASSLTSGGETQYF. CDR3 DNA sequence: TGTGCCAGCAGCCTGACTAGCGGGGGGGAGACCCAGTACTTC.

The rearrangement links TRBV25-1 to TRBJ2-3; TRBD2 aligns across 16 bases. J was trimmed by 4 bases and V by 5 bases; bases with no gene match: 6. Germline V gene data show CDR1 as MGHDK and CDR2 as SYGVNS. CDR3 length: 17 residues. The DNA of the CDR3 is TGTGCCAGCAGTCCAACCGGGACTAGCGGGAGGGCAGATACGCAGTATTTT. Residues: CASSPTGTSGRADTQYF.

The DNA of the CDR3 is TGCGCCAGCAGCTTGGTAGCATACAATGAGCAGTTCTTC. Encoded protein: CASSLVAYNEQFF. The V call is TRBV5-1, the J call TRBJ2-1; D unclear. The V gene lost 0 bases and the J gene lost 4 bases, with 5 bases spanning the gap. Germline V gene lookup returns CDR1 SGHRS and CDR2 YFSETQ. The CDR3 runs 13 residues.

The chain combines TRBV5-1 with TRBJ2-3; possible D gene TRBD1, 6 bases. Trimming pared 4 bases from V and 3 bases from J, leaving 15 bases between. Germline V gene sequence: CDR1 SGHRS, CDR2 YFSETQ. There are 15 residues in the CDR3. This CDR3 is CASSAGDMRTDTQYF. Here the CDR3 DNA reads TGCGCCAGCAGCGCCGGGGACATGCGAACAGATACGCAGTATTTT. The variable domain in full, completed from reference TRBV5-1 and TRBJ2-3, reads KAGVTQTPRYLIKTRGQQVTLSCSPISGHRSVSWYQQTPGQGLQFLFEYFSETQRNKGNFPGRFSGRQFSNSRSEMNVSTLELGDSALYLCASSAGDMRTDTQYFGPGTRLTVL.

V is TRBV5-1 and J is TRBJ1-6; a possible D gene is TRBD1 (6 bases). This CDR3 has 15 residues. CDR1 is SGHRS, CDR2 YFSETQ, per germline. Trimming took off 7 bases at V and 9 bases at J, with 20 bases between the two ends. CDR3 amino acids: CASGEGGLRGSPLHF. CDR3 nucleotide sequence: TGCGCCAGCGGCGAGGGGGGGCTCAGGGGTTCACCCCTCCACTTT. The full variable domain, its missing parts supplied by reference TRBV5-1 and TRBJ1-6, is KAGVTQTPRYLIKTRGQQVTLSCSPISGHRSVSWYQQTPGQGLQFLFEYFSETQRNKGNFPGRFSGRQFSNSRSEMNVSTLELGDSALYLCASGEGGLRGSPLHFGNGTRLTVT.

About this clone itself: Other DNA sequences in the same sample also yield this CDR3. This chain uses TRBV19 with TRBJ2-7; possible D gene TRBD1, 6 bases. Trimming cost V 4 bases and J 5 bases, with 12 bases left between them. The CDR3 is 13 amino acids. Germline V gene lookup returns CDR1 LNHDA and CDR2 SQIVND (reference sequence). DNA of the CDR3: TGTGCCAGTAGTAGCACAGGGACCCACGAGCAGTACTTC. Translation: CASSSTGTHEQYF. The full variable domain, its missing parts supplied by reference TRBV19 and TRBJ2-7, is DGGITQSPKYLFRKEGQNVTLSCEQNLNHDAMYWYRQDPGQGLRLIYYSQIVNDFQKGDIAEGYSVSREKKESFPLTVTSAQKNPTAFYLCASSSTGTHEQYFGPGTRLTVT.

The V and J genes are TRBV7-2 and TRBJ2-7, with D possibly matching TRBD2 (6 bases). Per germline, CDR1 SGHTA and CDR2 FQGNSA. V was pared by 3 bases and J by 5 bases, with 8 bases between. The CDR3 is made up of 12 amino acids. The CDR3: CASSLTRDEQYF. The CDR3 nucleotides read TGTGCCAGCAGCTTGACTAGAGACGAGCAGTACTTC.

J is TRBJ1-1 and V is TRBV30, with D possibly TRBD1 on 5 matching bases. Trimming took 3 bases from V and 5 from J, leaving 25 bases between them. CDR1 and CDR2 from the germline V gene are GTSNPN and SVGIG (reference sequence). The CDR3 has 17 residues. The CDR3 protein is CAWRAWGGRGSRTEAFF. The CDR3 DNA follows: TGTGCCTGGAGAGCCTGGGGGGGGAGGGGCTCTAGGACTGAAGCTTTCTTT.